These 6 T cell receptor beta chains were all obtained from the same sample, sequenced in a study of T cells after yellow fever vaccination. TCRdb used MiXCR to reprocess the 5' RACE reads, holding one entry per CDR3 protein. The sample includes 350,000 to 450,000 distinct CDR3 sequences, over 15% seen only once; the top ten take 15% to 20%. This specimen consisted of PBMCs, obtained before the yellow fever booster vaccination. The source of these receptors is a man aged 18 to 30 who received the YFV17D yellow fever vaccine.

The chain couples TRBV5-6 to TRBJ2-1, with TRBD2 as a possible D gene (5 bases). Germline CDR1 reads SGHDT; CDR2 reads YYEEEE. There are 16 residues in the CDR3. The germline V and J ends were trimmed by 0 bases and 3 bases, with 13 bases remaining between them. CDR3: CASSLVRGRDYNEQFF. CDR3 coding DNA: TGTGCCAGCAGCTTGGTTCGGGGTAGGGACTACAATGAGCAGTTCTTC. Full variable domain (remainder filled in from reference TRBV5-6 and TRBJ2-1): DAGVTQSPTHLIKTRGQQVTLRCSPKSGHDTVSWYQQALGQGPQFIFQYYEEEERQRGNFPDRFSGHQFPNYSSELNVNALLLGDSALYLCASSLVRGRDYNEQFFGPGTRLTVL.

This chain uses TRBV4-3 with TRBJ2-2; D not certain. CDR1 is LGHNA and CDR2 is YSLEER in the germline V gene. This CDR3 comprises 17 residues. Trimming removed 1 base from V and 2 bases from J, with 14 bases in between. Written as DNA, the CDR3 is TGCGCCAGCAGCCAAGGCCCGGCCTTGGGAAACACCGGGGAGCTGTTTTTT. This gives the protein CASSQGPALGNTGELFF.

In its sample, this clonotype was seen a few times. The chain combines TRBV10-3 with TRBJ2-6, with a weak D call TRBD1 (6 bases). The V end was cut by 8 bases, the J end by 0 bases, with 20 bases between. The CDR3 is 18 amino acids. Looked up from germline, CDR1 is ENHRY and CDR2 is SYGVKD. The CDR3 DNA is TGTGCCATCCGTCCCACGCTAGGGGGACCCTCTGGGGCCAACGTCCTGACTTTC. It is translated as CAIRPTLGGPSGANVLTF.

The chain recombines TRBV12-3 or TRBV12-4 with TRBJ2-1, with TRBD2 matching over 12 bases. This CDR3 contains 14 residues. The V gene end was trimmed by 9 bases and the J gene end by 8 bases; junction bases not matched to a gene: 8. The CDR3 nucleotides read TGTGCCAGTCAGCTAGCGGGGGGGCGGGATGAGCAGTTCTTC. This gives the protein CASQLAGGRDEQFF.

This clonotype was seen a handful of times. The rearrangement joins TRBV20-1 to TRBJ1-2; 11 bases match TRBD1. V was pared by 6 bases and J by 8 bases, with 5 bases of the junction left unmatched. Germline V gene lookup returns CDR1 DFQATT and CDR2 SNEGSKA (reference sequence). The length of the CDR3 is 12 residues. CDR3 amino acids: CSAGQGAMGYTF. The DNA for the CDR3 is TGCAGTGCAGGACAGGGGGCTATGGGCTACACCTTC.

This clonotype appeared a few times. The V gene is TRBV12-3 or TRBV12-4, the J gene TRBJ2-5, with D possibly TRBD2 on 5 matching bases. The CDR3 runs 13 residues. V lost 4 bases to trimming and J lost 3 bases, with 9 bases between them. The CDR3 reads CASSWFGEETQYF. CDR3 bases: TGTGCCAGCAGTTGGTTCGGGGAAGAGACCCAGTACTTC.